The 2 T cell receptor beta chains reported below all come from one sample, sequenced in a study of T cells in Graves' hyperthyroidism and ophthalmopathy (dated by TCRdb to 2018 to 2020). Library preparation employed multiplex PCR. Data came from an Illumina HiSeq 2000. The TCR beta CDR3 regions were amplified from the RNA transcripts. The TCR CDR3 was subjected to a first round of RT-PCR using the HTBI primer set and the Qiagen OneStep RT-PCR kit. The public reads were reanalyzed by TCRdb: fastp trimming at Q25, MiXCR alignment, in-frame beta chains only. Identical CDR3 proteins give one entry, which carries the most common genes and DNA. This sample comprises about 380,000 distinct CDR3 sequences, 14% of them detected only once. 15% to 20% of the sample lies in the top ten. Sequenced: blood. All receptors derive from a woman younger than 45 with Graves' ophthalmopathy.

This clonotype was counted a few times. The J gene is TRBJ1-1, the V gene TRBV6-5; a weak D match, TRBD1 (5 bases). V was pared by 3 bases and J by 2 bases, with 16 bases between. The germline V gene has CDR1 MNHEY and CDR2 SVGAGI. This CDR3 spans 16 amino acids. CDR3 in amino acids: CASSYQAGPSNTEAFF. In DNA form, the CDR3 reads TGTGCCAGCAGTTATCAGGCGGGACCGTCCAACACTGAAGCTTTCTTT.

This clonotype was recorded at least ten times. This chain links TRBV28 with TRBJ2-2; TRBD2 aligns across 14 bases. In germline, CDR1 is MDHEN, CDR2 SYDVKM. Losses at the gene ends were 7 bases for V and 7 bases for J; bases not matched to a gene: 5. This CDR3 is built from 15 residues. CDR3 bases: TGTGCCAGCATGACTAGCGGGGGGGCCGGCGGGGAGCTGTTTTTT. This gives the protein CASMTSGGAGGELFF.